The next 26 T cell receptor beta chains were all read from a single sample in a study of shared clonotypes between healthy human individuals. Repertoires were generated with immunoSEQ multiplex PCR, while TCRdb's copy carries only in-frame clones and drops some. This table holds about a million clones, approximately 80% found once. Input material: memory CD4+ T cells from PBMCs. Subset meaning: CD45RA-negative fraction. These receptors were taken from a man aged 18 to 30 in good health. Some clones in this sample may be carry-over from other donors' samples.

In its sample, this clone was seen a few times. The gene calls are TRBV6-5 and TRBJ2-7; D may be TRBD2 (5 bases). Trimming took off 6 bases at V and 5 bases at J, with 17 bases between the two ends. The CDR3 is made up of 14 amino acids. The germline CDR1 and CDR2 sequences are MNHEY and SVGAGI. The chain's CDR3 is CASRRHGVVHEQYF. DNA of the CDR3: TGTGCCAGCAGAAGGCACGGGGTTGTCCACGAGCAGTACTTC.

The chain couples TRBV5-6 to TRBJ2-3; 8 bases are shared with TRBD1. This CDR3 contains 14 residues. The germline gives CDR1 SGHDT, CDR2 YYEEEE. With V trimmed by 5 bases and J by 6 bases, 8 bases remained unmatched. CDR3 in amino acids: CASRRQGAGDTQYF. The CDR3 coding sequence is TGTGCCAGCAGGCGGCAGGGGGCTGGCGATACGCAGTATTTT.

The chain carries TRBV10-2 and TRBJ1-2, with 11 positions matching TRBD1. V lost 7 bases to trimming and J lost 5 bases; unmatched junction nucleotides: 9. CDR3 length: 15 amino acids. Germline CDR1 is WSHSY and CDR2 is SAAADI. The CDR3 DNA reads TGCGCCAGCACGGACAGGGGGCGAGCTAGTTATGGCTACACCTTC. Amino acids: CASTDRGRASYGYTF.

This chain links TRBV19 with TRBJ2-7; 9 bases are shared with TRBD1. Germline V gene sequence: CDR1 LNHDA, CDR2 SQIVND (reference sequence). This CDR3 is built from 13 residues. V shed 5 bases and J 6 bases; nucleotides not matched to a gene: 5. CDR3 loop: CASSPGTGFEQYF. In nucleotides, the CDR3 is TGTGCCAGTAGTCCCGGGACAGGGTTCGAGCAGTACTTC.

Note on this clone: Other nucleotide sequences in the sample specify the same CDR3. V is TRBV5-1 and J is TRBJ1-3; D gene ambiguous. There are 14 residues in the CDR3. Trimming removed 4 bases from V and 2 bases from J, with 10 bases in between. Germline CDR1 reads SGHRS; CDR2 reads YFSETQ. CDR3 residues: CASSPREPGNTIYF. The CDR3 DNA is TGCGCCAGCAGCCCCCGAGAACCTGGAAACACCATATATTTT.

Comment on this clone: At one end the junction does not follow the germline gene, possibly because of a read error. V and J are TRBV5-1 and TRBJ2-1, with 11 bases matching TRBD1. The CDR3 has 14 amino acids. The germline gives CDR1 SGHRS, CDR2 YFSETQ. The CDR3 coding sequence is TGCGCCAGCAGCTTCTCCGGGGACAGGGGGTTTCGGATCTTC. Its protein product is CASSFSGDRGFRIF.

V gene TRBV6-1 combines with J gene TRBJ1-5; D is possibly TRBD1 (6 bases). CDR3 length: 13 amino acids. V lost 6 bases to trimming and J lost 3 bases, with 9 bases between them. From germline, CDR1 is MNHNS and CDR2 SASEGT. The CDR3 reads CASRGQTNQPQHF. CDR3 in DNA: TGTGCCAGCAGAGGACAGACCAATCAGCCCCAGCATTTT.

The genes are TRBV5-1 and TRBJ2-2; D remains ambiguous. This CDR3 is built from 14 residues. The V gene's germline CDR1 is SGHRS and CDR2 YFSETQ. V was pared by 5 bases and J by 4 bases, with 12 bases between. CDR3 in amino acids: CASSRPQSTGELFF. Here the CDR3 DNA reads TGCGCCAGCAGTCGGCCTCAAAGCACCGGGGAGCTGTTTTTT. Complete variable domain (other parts from reference TRBV5-1 and TRBJ2-2): KAGVTQTPRYLIKTRGQQVTLSCSPISGHRSVSWYQQTPGQGLQFLFEYFSETQRNKGNFPGRFSGRQFSNSRSEMNVSTLELGDSALYLCASSRPQSTGELFFGEGSRLTVL.

This sequence joins TRBV18 and TRBJ2-7, with D possibly TRBD2 on 7 matching bases. V was pared by 3 bases and J by 5 bases, with 14 bases between. The V gene's germline CDR1 is KGHSH and CDR2 LQKENI. CDR3 length: 14 amino acids. CDR3 nucleotide sequence: TGTGCCAGCTCACCGGGGGGGGCTTACCACGAGCAGTACTTC. As protein: CASSPGGAYHEQYF.

In its sample, this clone was seen a few times. The V call is TRBV7-3, the J call TRBJ1-1; D call uncertain. The CDR3 runs 13 residues. The V gene lost 4 bases and the J gene lost 8 bases, with 14 bases spanning the gap. CDR1 and CDR2 from the germline V gene are SGHTA and FQGTGA. DNA for the CDR3: TGTGCCAGCAGCTCCCAGAGAGGTCGGGAAGCTTTCTTT. Protein: CASSSQRGREAFF.

On this clone itself: A much larger clone differs by one base, so this may be a read error. CDR3 nucleotide sequence: TGTGTCAGCAGCTTAGTGGTTAGGGGGGGTGAAGCTTTCTTT. Amino acid sequence: CVSSLVVRGGEAFF. The rearrangement uses TRBV7-2 and TRBJ1-1; tentative D call: TRBD1 (6 bases). Germline V gives CDR1 SGHTA, CDR2 FQGNSA. The CDR3 has 14 amino acids.

This clone was counted between two and nine times. CDR3 in DNA: TGTGCCAGCAGTTTATGGCGGAACACCGGGGAGCTGTTTTTT. As protein: CASSLWRNTGELFF. The chain carries TRBV27 and TRBJ2-2; no definite D call. CDR3 length: 14 amino acids. V lost 1 base and J 1 base, leaving 4 bases between the germline ends. Germline CDR1 reads MNHEY; CDR2 reads SMNVEV (reference sequence).

The genes are TRBV5-1 and TRBJ1-4; the D gene is possibly TRBD1 (5 bases). The CDR3 is made up of 17 amino acids. Germline V lookup: CDR1 SGHRS, CDR2 YFSETQ. V was trimmed by 4 bases and J by 8 bases, leaving 24 bases between them. CDR3 amino acids: CASSPLPPTGRVEKLFF. The DNA of the CDR3 is TGCGCCAGCAGCCCGTTACCCCCTACAGGTCGGGTCGAAAAACTGTTTTTT.

This clone was seen a handful of times. The rearrangement links TRBV2 to TRBJ1-2; TRBD1 agrees at 8 bases. This CDR3 region has 14 residues. J was trimmed by 8 bases and V by 6 bases; bases with no gene match: 11. Germline V gives CDR1 SNHLY, CDR2 FYNNEI. CDR3 coding DNA: TGTGCCAGCAGGAAGGTGACAGGGGCTGGGGGCTACACCTTC. Protein: CASRKVTGAGGYTF.

Of note for this clone: The same CDR3 can be traced to other DNA sequences in this sample. The chain couples TRBV2 to TRBJ2-7; D assignment may be TRBD1 or TRBD2 (5 bases each). In germline, CDR1 is SNHLY, CDR2 FYNNEI. The V gene lost 4 bases and the J gene lost 1 base, with 5 bases spanning the gap. The CDR3 contains 12 residues. As DNA, the CDR3 is TGTGCCAGCAGTGGGGGGTCCTACGAGCAGTACTTC. Its protein product is CASSGGSYEQYF.

The chain couples TRBV7-3 to TRBJ1-2; 10 bases are shared with TRBD1. The germline V gene has CDR1 SGHTA and CDR2 FQGTGA. The CDR3 runs 14 residues. V shed 5 bases and J 6 bases; nucleotides not matched to a gene: 6. The CDR3 DNA reads as TGTGCCAGCAGCCGGGACAGGGGAAATGATGGCTACACCTTC. Its translation: CASSRDRGNDGYTF.

The chain uses TRBV28 and TRBJ2-1; 10 bases align to TRBD1. The CDR3 loop spans 17 amino acids. Germline V gene sequence: CDR1 MDHEN, CDR2 SYDVKM. The V segment lost 1 base and the J segment 4 bases; nucleotides outside the gene matches: 7. CDR3 bases: TGTGCCAGCAGTTTATTTAACCGACAGGGGGCTTACAATGAGCAGTTCTTC. This sequence encodes CASSLFNRQGAYNEQFF. The entire variable domain, with the rest obtained from reference TRBV28 and TRBJ2-1, is as follows: DVKVTQSSRYLVKRTGEKVFLECVQDMDHENMFWYRQDPGLGLRLIYFSYDVKMKEKGDIPEGYSVSREKKERFSLILESASTNQTSMYLCASSLFNRQGAYNEQFFGPGTRLTVL.

This clone has a handful of counts. DNA of the CDR3: TGCGCCAGCAGCGCTGGGGCGGCTCGCTATGGCTACACCTTC. As protein: CASSAGAARYGYTF. The chain links TRBV5-1 to TRBJ1-2; D may be TRBD1 (5 bases). Germline V gives CDR1 SGHRS, CDR2 YFSETQ. The CDR3 is 14 amino acids. Trimming removed 4 bases at V and 4 bases at J, with 14 bases between.

This clone appeared a single time. This chain uses TRBV15 with TRBJ1-1, with a possible D match to TRBD1 (5 bases). Trimming took off 8 bases at V and 4 bases at J, with 17 bases between the two ends. The CDR3 is made up of 14 amino acids. The germline V gene has CDR1 LNHNV and CDR2 YYDKDF (reference sequence). The CDR3 DNA sequence: TGTGCCACCCGATCTCCCCTGGGGCCCACTGAAGCTTTCTTT. Protein sequence: CATRSPLGPTEAFF.

This chain joins TRBV7-2 and TRBJ2-1; a possible D gene is TRBD1 (6 bases). The germline V gene has CDR1 SGHTA and CDR2 FQGNSA. This CDR3 is built from 17 residues. V was clipped by 4 bases and J by 1 base, with 17 bases between them. The chain's CDR3 is CASSSKNGQPSYNEQFF. Here the CDR3 DNA reads TGTGCCAGCAGCTCGAAGAACGGACAGCCTTCCTACAATGAGCAGTTCTTC.

The gene calls are TRBV7-7 and TRBJ1-1; 7 nucleotides align to TRBD1. This CDR3 comprises 15 residues. With 3 bases clipped from V and 3 bases from J, the junction kept 7 bases outside the gene matches. Germline CDR1 is SSHAT and CDR2 is FNYEAQ (reference sequence). The CDR3, as DNA: TGTGCCAGCAGCTTGACAGGGATATCGGACACTGAAGCTTTCTTT. Its translation is CASSLTGISDTEAFF.

A word on this clone: The junction shows a germline mismatch at one end, possibly a read error. The chain couples TRBV5-6 to TRBJ2-3; TRBD1 might be the D (5 bases). The CDR3 is 13 residues long. Germline V gives CDR1 SGHDT, CDR2 YYEEEE. CDR3 residues: CASSMKGADAQYF. The CDR3 DNA reads TGTGCCAGCAGCATGAAAGGGGCAGATGCGCAGTATTTT.

V and J are TRBV5-1 and TRBJ2-1; D is ambiguous. The CDR3 runs 11 residues. Germline V gene sequence: CDR1 SGHRS, CDR2 YFSETQ. Trimming stripped 0 bases from V and 15 bases from J, with 10 bases between. This CDR3 is CASSLDRVRFF. The CDR3 bases are TGCGCCAGCAGCTTGGATAGGGTTCGGTTCTTC.

CDR3 nucleotides: TGTGCCAGCCGACGGGGGACGACGAACTATGGCTACACCTTC. Protein product: CASRRGTTNYGYTF. This chain links TRBV19 with TRBJ1-2; D possibly corresponds to TRBD1 (5 bases). Trimming cost V 9 bases and J 2 bases, with 16 bases left between them. The CDR3 length is 14 residues. CDR1 and CDR2 (germline): LNHDA, SQIVND (reference sequence).

The rearrangement joins TRBV11-2 to TRBJ2-1; 7 nucleotides line up with TRBD2. The V gene end was trimmed by 2 bases and the J gene end by 1 base; junction bases not matched to a gene: 2. Germline V lookup: CDR1 SGHAT, CDR2 FQNNGV. The CDR3 loop spans 15 amino acids. The CDR3, as DNA: TGTGCCAGCAGCTTACGGGGGGTATCCTACAATGAGCAGTTCTTC. Its translation: CASSLRGVSYNEQFF.

The V gene is TRBV4-1, the J gene TRBJ2-1, with 7 bases lining up with TRBD2. This CDR3 has 15 amino acids. Germline CDR1 and CDR2: MGHRA and YSYEKL. J lost 4 bases, V lost 7 bases, and 10 bases had no gene match. CDR3 residues: CASTTFGGSYNEQFF. The CDR3 DNA reads TGCGCCAGCACCACCTTTGGCGGGAGTTACAATGAGCAGTTCTTC.